This T cell receptor beta chain is from a study of shared clonotypes between healthy human individuals (dated by TCRdb to 2020 to 2021). Context from the whole study: The cohort included a few men and a couple of women between 18 and 49 years of age. Blood TCR repertoires of roughly five healthy adults were deeply sequenced to estimate repertoire size and the extent of clonotype sharing between individuals. To increase sequencing depth and limit assay-specific biases, different laboratories used diverse techniques to prepare libraries and sequence TCR repertoires. Between about 0.85 and 9.5 billion PBMCs per donor were obtained by leukapheresis. For each donor, three plates each were used for CD4 naive and CD4 memory, two plates were used for CD8 naive, and one plate was used for CD8 memory. Summary of the overall study and its limitations: Because the study included only a small number of donors, the genetic and exposure-history diversity represented was limited. Higher generation probabilities were observed for clonotypes shared by all four sorted-subset donors than for non-shared clonotypes. Pairwise subsampling led to the expectation that sequencing depth would affect the degree of clonotype sharing among donors. Estimated clonotype richness was generally larger for naive than for memory subsets. Only blood was sampled, and tissue TCR repertoires likely differ from those in blood. Incomplete sequencing was indicated by rarefaction of sorted-subset datasets, despite the large sequencing depth. Sharing across a handful of donors was observed for approximately 5% of naive CD4, 3.5% of naive CD8, over 2% of memory CD4, and over 0.3% of memory CD8 clonotypes.

Healthy HIV-negative adults with no recently reported acute infections or vaccinations were included as donors. Every donor was a Caucasian adult residing in Nashville, Tennessee, USA. CD4+ T cells were enriched through magnetic negative selection, after which naive cells were positively selected on CD45RA and the remaining negative fraction served as the memory subset. Blood was obtained by leukapheresis, after which PBMCs were separated by Ficoll-Histopaque density gradient centrifugation and cryopreserved in liquid nitrogen vapor phase. Analytical flow cytometry was used to check the purity and quantity of each magnetically sorted T cell population. Each sorted fraction had its genomic DNA isolated and then quantified by UV absorbance on a Nanodrop 2000c. TCR CDR3 regions were amplified from genomic DNA by multiplex PCR using the deep immunoSEQ assay. For each cell subset, the extracted genomic DNA was distributed evenly across all wells of several immunoSEQ 96-well plates, and each plate served as one replicate. For sorted subsets, approximately 190 ng of genomic DNA, equivalent to 25,000 to 35,000 T cell genomes, went into each replicate PCR. Purified libraries were measured with a Qubit 3.0 fluorometer, size-checked on a Bioanalyzer 2100, and measured again with the KAPA Library Quantification kit. Each immunoSEQ 96-well plate was sequenced on its own single-read 150-cycle Illumina NextSeq 550 flow cell. As for how the authors treated the data: Because only junctional sequences without quality scores were contained in the immunoSEQ output, filtering matching that applied to full-length reads could not be performed. To assign V/J genes and CDR3, sequences were annotated against IMGT germline references using PyIR, a Python wrapper for IgBLAST v1.9. Reads were filtered out if the reads had weak V/J assignments (E-value above 1e-6), no CDR3, stop codons, out-of-frame junctions, or ambiguous translated residues. V3J clonotypes were defined as sequences sharing the same inferred V gene, J gene, and CDR3 amino acid sequence. To compute the percentage overlap between repertoires, the number of shared unique clonotypes was divided by the size of the smaller repertoire. Repertoire richness was assessed with RTK rarefaction, the Chao1 estimator, and Recon v2.1 estimates of unobserved clonotypes. For all TCRbeta clonotypes obtained by the gDNA method from a handful of donors, generation probabilities were computed with OLGA. This immuneACCESS table, as held by TCRdb, lists in-frame sequences with V and J called but not all clones. Of the missing ones, under half trace to an unresolved V gene in checked studies; the others have no known cause. Clone size and V and J calls were adopted from that table, with D and trimming inferred from the DNA. The sample table holds 850,000 to 1,200,000 clones, of which under 80% were seen once. About 1.5% of the sample comes from the top ten.

The CDR3 spans 12 residues, from the cysteine through the phenylalanine. Only the CDR3 part of the read is kept: 36 bases, read in frame from the first base. Clipping removes 4 bases from V and 8 bases from J, with 4 as the unmatched junction base count. CDR1 is given as SGHKS and CDR2 as YYEKEE, both from the germline V gene (reference sequence). A note on this clone: Its specific antigen is unknown. No much larger clonotype is one base removed from it; base qualities were not supplied.

The source of this sequence is a man aged 18 to 35 in good health. The V gene is TRBV5-5 and the J gene is TRBJ1-2, and 8 bases in between align with TRBD1. The sample consisted of memory CD4+ T cells sorted from blood. What the cell subset or site label conveys for this sample: CD45RA-negative fraction. The CDR3 sequence is CASSQGAGGYTF. The bases read TGTGCCAGCAGCCAGGGGGCTGGGGGCTACACCTTC.